The rows below give T cell receptor beta chains drawn from one sample of a study of regulatory T cells in long-lasting Graves disease. TCRdb independently ran MiXCR on the multiplex PCR reads; one entry per CDR3 protein. The profile covers roughly 450,000 distinct CDR3 sequences, with roughly 23% appearing a single time and 10% to 15% taken by the ten largest. Sample: peripheral blood mononuclear cells (PBMCs), taken when the disease was refractory, from a patient treated with antithyroid drugs. Receptors originate from a female donor with Graves disease. Each CDR3 is given with its conserved first and last residue. Where a row states a size, it is once, few, many or the class of an expanded clone; other rows omit it.

v_call: TRBV28; clone_size: many; cdr3_aa: CASSFGTQSTDTQYF
v_call: TRBV7-9; clone_size: -; cdr3_aa: CASSKAGAGTNEKLFF
v_call: TRBV7-2; clone_size: few; cdr3_aa: CASSLGVFTGELFF
v_call: TRBV7-2; clone_size: few; cdr3_aa: CASSSTSGNSYNSPLHF
v_call: TRBV5-1; clone_size: few; cdr3_aa: CASRFGTLKGMNTEAFF
v_call: TRBV15; clone_size: few; cdr3_aa: CATSRTGDTDLYGYTF
v_call: TRBV11-2; clone_size: -; cdr3_aa: CASSWGPSSYEAFF
v_call: TRBV19; clone_size: -; cdr3_aa: CASRPTSGGYTEAFF
v_call: TRBV6-1; clone_size: -; cdr3_aa: CASSDSGTGMEETQYF
v_call: TRBV7-7; clone_size: -; cdr3_aa: CASSPGVRAGTYEQYF
v_call: TRBV28; clone_size: many; cdr3_aa: CATIGSDRSEAFF
v_call: TRBV20-1; clone_size: few; cdr3_aa: CSAPRVGRVSEQYF
v_call: TRBV3-1; clone_size: -; cdr3_aa: CASSDGRTGELFF
v_call: TRBV5-1; clone_size: -; cdr3_aa: CASSLGGTENQPQHF
v_call: TRBV6-1; clone_size: few; cdr3_aa: CASIKRGLTGGNTGELFF
v_call: TRBV20-1; clone_size: many; cdr3_aa: CSASVKGWAFF
v_call: TRBV20-1; clone_size: many; cdr3_aa: CSAKKQGENQPQHF
v_call: TRBV20-1; clone_size: -; cdr3_aa: CSASADSNQPQHF
v_call: TRBV28; clone_size: -; cdr3_aa: CASSQRQGPTDTQYF
v_call: TRBV11-2; clone_size: -; cdr3_aa: CASSPPGADYEQYF